This T cell receptor (beta chain) derives from a study of blood T cell repertoires in COVID-19. Study as a whole: Sites across the United States, Italy and Spain contributed samples from acute and convalescent COVID-19.

Germline CDR1 KGHSH, CDR2 LQKENI. Trimming removed 6 bases from V and 5 bases from J, with 11 bases in between. The CDR3 totals 13 residues. As originally analysed: Nucleated cell number was recorded as an estimate derived from reference gene primer amplification. Libraries were prepared by immunoSEQ multiplex PCR; TCRdb keeps only in-frame clonotypes and omits some of them. V and J calls and clone size are as listed in that table; D and trimming were resolved from the DNA. The table lists approximately 130,000 clones, roughly nine tenths of them singletons. This TCR was recovered from a man in his sixties or seventies with active or convalescent COVID-19. J is TRBJ2-1 and V is TRBV18, with a possible D match to TRBD2 (5 bases). The sequencing input was peripheral blood. CDR3 DNA: TGTGCCAGCTCTTCGAACGGGGACAATGAGCAGTTCTTC. Translating it yields CASSSNGDNEQFF.